This entry concerns a single TCR beta chain. This clone occurred a few times. What antigen it recognizes has not been identified. No much larger clonotype is one base removed from it; base qualities were not supplied. The data belong to a study of blood T cell repertoires in COVID-19 (dated by TCRdb to 2018 to 2021). The study in broad terms: Samples covering the acute and convalescent phases of COVID-19 were provided by collaborators in the United States, Italy and Spain. The material from the prospective study consisted of cDNA or gDNA derived from T cells, B-cell-depleted T cells, or PBMCs. The dataset comprised deeply sampled blood TCRbeta repertoires from subjects exposed to, actively infected with, or recovered from COVID-19. A freely available public database, intended as a resource for researchers studying the immune response to SARS-CoV-2, is where the repertoires were released. Samples were obtained from the ongoing ImmuneRACE study (first 160 participants) and from some 1,300 subjects provided by 6 global collaborators. The sample metadata nearly always contained a de-identified subject ID, COVID-19 status, age in years and sex. HLA class I and class II types, where available, came from metadata supplied by the sample provider rather than from assay-based typing.

The immunoSEQ Assay, a bias-controlled multiplex PCR, was used to amplify TCRbeta CDR3 regions from genomic DNA. The paper's processing steps were these. Within the assay, amplification of reference gene primers was used to estimate how many nucleated cells each sample contained. To quantify the absolute abundance of each unique TCRbeta CDR3 rearrangement, sequence reads were collapsed and filtered. For each sample, productive Simpson clonality was calculated by taking the square root of Simpson's diversity index across productive rearrangements. TCRdb stores this immuneACCESS table with in-frame sequences only. Part of the clones is absent; in the studies checked, under half of the shortfall reflects unresolved V genes, and no reason is known for the rest. V and J calls and clone size are given by that table; D and trimming were obtained from the DNA. The sample table holds 70,000 or so clones, of which over 70% were seen once. The top ten constitute more than 2.5% of the sample.

The collaborating institutions used their own protocols to collect whole blood in K2EDTA tubes. For TCRbeta analysis, collaborators shipped samples as frozen whole blood, isolated PBMCs, or DNA extracted from either of those sample types. Clipping removes 1 base from V and 3 bases from J, with 4 as the unmatched junction base count. Reading from cysteine to phenylalanine, the CDR3 counts 16 amino acids. Here the CDR3 DNA is all that survives: 48 bases in frame from base 1. CDR1 and CDR2 are drawn from the germline V gene (reference sequence): SEHNR, FQNEAQ. The study at large found these results: The quantity of clinical and demographic metadata differed by source and by participant and was supplied without curation.

The chain was built from TRBV7-9 and TRBJ2-7, and TRBD2 matches 12 of the central bases. The sequence was obtained from a man aged 80 or over with active or convalescent COVID-19. The sequencing sample was made of peripheral blood. The CDR3 reads CASSLGKLAGGYEQYF. In nucleotide form, the sequence is TGTGCCAGCAGCTTAGGAAAACTAGCGGGAGGCTACGAGCAGTACTTC.